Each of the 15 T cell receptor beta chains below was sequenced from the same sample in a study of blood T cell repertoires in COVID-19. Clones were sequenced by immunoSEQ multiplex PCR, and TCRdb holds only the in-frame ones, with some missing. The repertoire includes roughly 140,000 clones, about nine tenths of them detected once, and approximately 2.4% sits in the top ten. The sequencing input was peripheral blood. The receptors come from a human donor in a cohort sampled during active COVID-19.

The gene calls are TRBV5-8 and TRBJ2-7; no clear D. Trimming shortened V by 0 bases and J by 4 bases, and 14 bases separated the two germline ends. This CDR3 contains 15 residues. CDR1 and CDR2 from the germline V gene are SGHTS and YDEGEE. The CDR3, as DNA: TGTGCCAGCAGCTTGGTCGAGTGGGCAGAGTACGAGCAGTACTTC. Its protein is CASSLVEWAEYEQYF.

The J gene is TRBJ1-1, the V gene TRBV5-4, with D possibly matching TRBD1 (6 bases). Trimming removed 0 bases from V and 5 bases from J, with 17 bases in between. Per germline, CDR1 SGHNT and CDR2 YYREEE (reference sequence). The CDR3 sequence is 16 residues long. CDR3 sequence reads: CASSLGGRGWGTEAFF. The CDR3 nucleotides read TGTGCCAGCAGCTTGGGTGGCAGGGGTTGGGGGACTGAAGCTTTCTTT.

The CDR3 sequence is CASSLGTANFQETQYF. The CDR3 region has the DNA TGTGCCAGCAGCCTAGGGACAGCTAACTTCCAAGAGACCCAGTACTTC. This chain connects TRBV7-2 to TRBJ2-5, with 7 bases aligning to TRBD1. V was clipped by 5 bases and J by 1 base; unmatched bases: 10. CDR1 is SGHTA and CDR2 is FQGNSA in the germline V gene. The CDR3 loop spans 16 amino acids.

CDR3 amino acids: CAWSPGGASEQYF. CDR3 in DNA: TGTGCCTGGAGTCCAGGGGGCGCCTCCGAGCAGTACTTC. The genes are TRBV30 and TRBJ2-7, with 8 bases matching TRBD1. Germline V CDR1 and CDR2: GTSNPN, SVGIG (reference sequence). V was pared by 2 bases and J by 6 bases, with 6 bases of the junction left unmatched. The CDR3 runs 13 residues.

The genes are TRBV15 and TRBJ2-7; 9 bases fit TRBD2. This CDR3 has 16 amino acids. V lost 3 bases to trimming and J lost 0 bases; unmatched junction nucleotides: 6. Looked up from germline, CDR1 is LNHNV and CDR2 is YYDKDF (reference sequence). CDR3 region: CATSRGTSSASYEQYF. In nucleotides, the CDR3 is TGTGCCACCAGCAGGGGGACTAGCTCTGCCTCCTACGAGCAGTACTTC. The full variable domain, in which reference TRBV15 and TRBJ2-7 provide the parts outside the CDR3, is DAMVIQNPRYQVTQFGKPVTLSCSQTLNHNVMYWYQQKSSQAPKLLFHYYDKDFNNEADTPDNFQSRRPNTSFCFLDIRSPGLGDTAMYLCATSRGTSSASYEQYFGPGTRLTVT.

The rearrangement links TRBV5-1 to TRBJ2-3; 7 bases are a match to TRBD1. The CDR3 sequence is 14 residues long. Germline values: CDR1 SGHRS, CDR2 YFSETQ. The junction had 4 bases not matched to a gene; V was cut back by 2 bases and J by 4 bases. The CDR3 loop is CASSFSQGADTQYF. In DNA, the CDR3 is TGCGCCAGCAGCTTTTCGCAGGGGGCAGATACGCAGTATTTT.

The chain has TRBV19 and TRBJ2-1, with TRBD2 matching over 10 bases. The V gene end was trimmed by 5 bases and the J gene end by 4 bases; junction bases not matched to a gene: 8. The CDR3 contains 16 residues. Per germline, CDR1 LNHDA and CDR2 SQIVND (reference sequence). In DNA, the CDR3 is TGTGCCAGTAGTCCCGTAGCGGGGGGCCGGTACAATGAGCAGTTCTTC. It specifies CASSPVAGGRYNEQFF.

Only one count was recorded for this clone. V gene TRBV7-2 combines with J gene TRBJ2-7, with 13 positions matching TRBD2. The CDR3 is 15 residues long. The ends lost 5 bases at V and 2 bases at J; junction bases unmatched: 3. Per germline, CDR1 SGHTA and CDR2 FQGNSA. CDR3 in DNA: TGTGCCAGCAGCCCCACTAGCGGGAGGGCCTACGAGCAGTACTTC. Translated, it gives CASSPTSGRAYEQYF.

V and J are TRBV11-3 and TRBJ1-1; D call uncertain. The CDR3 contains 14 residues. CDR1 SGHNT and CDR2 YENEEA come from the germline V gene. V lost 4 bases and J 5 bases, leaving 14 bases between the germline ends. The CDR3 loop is CASSSRGGRTEAFF. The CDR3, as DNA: TGTGCCAGCAGCTCCCGGGGAGGGCGAACTGAAGCTTTCTTT.

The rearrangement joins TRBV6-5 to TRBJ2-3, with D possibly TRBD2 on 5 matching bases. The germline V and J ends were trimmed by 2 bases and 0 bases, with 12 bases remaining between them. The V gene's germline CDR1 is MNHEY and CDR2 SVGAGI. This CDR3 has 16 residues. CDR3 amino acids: CASSYRTPGSTDTQYF. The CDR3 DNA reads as TGTGCCAGCAGTTACAGGACTCCGGGGAGCACAGATACGCAGTATTTT.

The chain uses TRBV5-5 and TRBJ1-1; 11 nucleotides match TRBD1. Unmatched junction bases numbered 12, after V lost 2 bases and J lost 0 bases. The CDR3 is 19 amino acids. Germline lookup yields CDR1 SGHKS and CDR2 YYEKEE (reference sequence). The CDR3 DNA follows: TGTGCCAGCAGCTTCACGGACAGGGGGCGATATAGCATGAACACTGAAGCTTTCTTT. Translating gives CASSFTDRGRYSMNTEAFF.

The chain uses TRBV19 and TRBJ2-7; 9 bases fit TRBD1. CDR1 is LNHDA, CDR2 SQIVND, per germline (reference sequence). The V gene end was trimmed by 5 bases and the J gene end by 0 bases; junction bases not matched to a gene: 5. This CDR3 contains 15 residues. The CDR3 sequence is CASSALTGGSYEQYF. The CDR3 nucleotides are TGTGCCAGTAGTGCCTTGACAGGGGGCTCCTACGAGCAGTACTTC.

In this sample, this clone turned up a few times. The DNA of the CDR3 is TGCGCCAGCAGTCCCACTGAGACCGGGGAGCTGTTTTTT. It specifies CASSPTETGELFF. This rearrangement joins TRBV10-1 to TRBJ2-2; D remains ambiguous. The CDR3 has 13 amino acids. Trimming took 5 bases from V and 5 from J, leaving 9 bases between them. The germline V gene has CDR1 WNHNN and CDR2 SYGVQD (reference sequence).

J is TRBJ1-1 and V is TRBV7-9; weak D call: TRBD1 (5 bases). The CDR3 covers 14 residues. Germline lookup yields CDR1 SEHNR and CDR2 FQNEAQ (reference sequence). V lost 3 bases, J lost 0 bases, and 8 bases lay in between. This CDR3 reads CASSFGHLNTEAFF. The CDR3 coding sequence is TGTGCCAGCAGCTTCGGACATCTGAACACTGAAGCTTTCTTT.

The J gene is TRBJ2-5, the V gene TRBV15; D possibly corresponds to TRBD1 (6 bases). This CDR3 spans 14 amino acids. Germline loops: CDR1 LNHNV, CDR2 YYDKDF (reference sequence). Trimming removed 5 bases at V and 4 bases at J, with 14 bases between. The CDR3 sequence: CATSRDIGPETQYF. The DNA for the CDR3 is TGTGCCACCAGCCGGGACATTGGGCCAGAGACCCAGTACTTC.